Each of the 21 T cell receptor beta chains below was sequenced from the same sample in a study of cytomegalovirus exposure and HLA in healthy donors. With 60 Vbeta and 13 Jbeta primers, the PCR was carried out. Clones were read by immunoSEQ multiplex PCR, and TCRdb kept only the in-frame ones, dropping some. Its table records over 100,000 clones. Sequencing input: PBMCs. These receptors came from a man aged 40-49 years in good health and CMV-seropositive.

This chain uses TRBV27 with TRBJ1-5; TRBD1 might be the D (5 bases). The CDR3 runs to 13 residues. V was pared by 6 bases and J by 2 bases, with 8 bases between. Germline-derived CDR1 and CDR2 are MNHEY and SMNVEV (reference sequence). The chain's CDR3 is CASRQAGNQPQHF. The CDR3, as DNA: TGTGCCAGCAGACAGGCAGGCAATCAGCCCCAGCATTTT.

CDR3 coding DNA: TGTGCCAGCAGCCTACTCAGGGCCAACGTCCTGACTTTC. It is translated as CASSLLRANVLTF. The rearrangement links TRBV13 to TRBJ2-6; D is unresolved. The CDR3 sequence is 13 residues long. The V gene lost 5 bases and the J gene lost 5 bases, with 7 bases spanning the gap. Germline loops: CDR1 PRHDT, CDR2 FYEKMQ (reference sequence).

This chain uses TRBV5-5 with TRBJ2-7; 8 positions match TRBD1. The J segment lost 2 bases and the V segment lost 4 bases, leaving 11 bases of the junction unmatched. Germline CDR1 reads SGHKS; CDR2 reads YYEKEE (reference sequence). The CDR3 has 16 amino acids. CDR3 loop: CASSHRQTGVTYEQYF. CDR3 nucleotide sequence: TGTGCCAGCAGCCATCGGCAGACAGGGGTAACCTACGAGCAGTACTTC. Combining the CDR3 with reference TRBV5-5 and TRBJ2-7 gives the whole variable domain DAGVTQSPTHLIKTRGQQVTLRCSPISGHKSVSWYQQVLGQGPQFIFQYYEKEERGRGNFPDRFSARQFPNYSSELNVNALLLGDSALYLCASSHRQTGVTYEQYFGPGTRLTVT.

The V call is TRBV14, the J call TRBJ2-1, with 14 bases aligning to TRBD2. The CDR3 length is 19 residues. V lost 0 bases to trimming and J lost 0 bases; unmatched junction nucleotides: 4. The germline V gene has CDR1 SGHDN and CDR2 FVKESK. The CDR3 DNA follows: TGTGCCAGCAGCCAAGAAAGGGGGACTAGCGGGAGCTCCTACAATGAGCAGTTCTTC. This translates into CASSQERGTSGSSYNEQFF.

V is TRBV7-9 and J is TRBJ2-1; 8 nucleotides align to TRBD2. V lost 5 bases and J lost 6; bases outside the gene matches: 9. Germline CDR1 is SEHNR and CDR2 is FQNEAQ (reference sequence). The CDR3 is made up of 15 amino acids. The CDR3 sequence: CASSQTGTRGNEQFF. CDR3 DNA: TGTGCCAGCAGCCAGACCGGGACTAGAGGCAATGAGCAGTTCTTC. Based on the CDR3 plus reference TRBV7-9 and TRBJ2-1, the full variable domain is DTGVSQNPRHKITKRGQNVTFRCDPISEHNRLYWYRQTLGQGPEFLTYFQNEAQLEKSRLLSDRFSAERPKGSFSTLEIQRTEQGDSAMYLCASSQTGTRGNEQFFGPGTRLTVL.

The chain employs TRBV28 and TRBJ1-5; D gene uncertain. The germline V and J ends were trimmed by 8 bases and 0 bases, with 14 bases remaining between them. CDR1 and CDR2 from the germline V gene are MDHEN and SYDVKM. The CDR3 contains 15 residues. The chain's CDR3 is CASGLRRVSNQPQHF. In nucleotides, the CDR3 is TGTGCCAGCGGTCTCCGGAGGGTTAGCAATCAGCCCCAGCATTTT.

The V and J genes are TRBV25-1 and TRBJ2-7, with D perhaps TRBD1 (6 bases). The germline CDR1 and CDR2 sequences are MGHDK and SYGVNS. This CDR3 region has 14 residues. V was clipped by 2 bases and J by 4 bases, with 12 bases between them. CDR3 DNA sequence: TGTGCCAGCAGTGAACCAGGGGAGATATACGAGCAGTACTTC. Translating it yields CASSEPGEIYEQYF.

The chain has TRBV7-7 and TRBJ2-5, with TRBD2 matching 9 bases. V shed 1 base and J 4 bases; nucleotides not matched to a gene: 4. The CDR3 runs to 15 residues. CDR1 and CDR2 (germline): SSHAT, FNYEAQ (reference sequence). The chain's CDR3 is CASSLGAGGGETQYF. CDR3 nucleotide sequence: TGTGCCAGCAGCTTAGGTGCGGGAGGGGGAGAGACCCAGTACTTC.

The V call is TRBV10-3, the J call TRBJ2-2; 14 bases line up with TRBD2. Germline V gene data show CDR1 as ENHRY and CDR2 as SYGVKD. The CDR3 runs to 17 residues. V was pared by 8 bases and J by 4 bases, with 9 bases of the junction left unmatched. The CDR3 sequence is CAISGTSGSFGTGELFF. Here the CDR3 DNA reads TGTGCCATCTCTGGGACTAGCGGGAGTTTCGGCACCGGGGAGCTGTTTTTT.

This chain links TRBV19 with TRBJ1-4; the D is unclear. With 0 bases removed from V and 15 bases from J, the gap between germline ends came to 8 bases. The CDR3 extends over 11 amino acids. Germline lookup yields CDR1 LNHDA and CDR2 SQIVND (reference sequence). CDR3 in DNA: TGTGCCAGTAGTATAGAGGCGGCGGTGTTTTTT. Translated: CASSIEAAVFF.

The chain couples TRBV7-9 to TRBJ1-4, with 8 bases matching TRBD1. The CDR3 sequence is 15 residues long. After removal of 3 bases from V and 4 bases from J, the junction contained 4 bases not matched to a gene. The germline V gene encodes CDR1 SEHNR and CDR2 FQNEAQ (reference sequence). CDR3 bases: TGTGCCAGCAGCTTCGGGACAGGACTTAATGAAAAACTGTTTTTT. Translated: CASSFGTGLNEKLFF.

The CDR3: CASTPDRFSYEQYF. The CDR3 region has the DNA TGTGCCAGTACCCCGGACAGGTTCTCCTACGAGCAGTACTTC. V is TRBV19 and J is TRBJ2-7; 7 bases map to TRBD1. The CDR3 has 14 amino acids. J lost 0 bases, V lost 7 bases, and 6 bases had no gene match. The V gene's germline CDR1 is LNHDA and CDR2 SQIVND (reference sequence).

The chain combines TRBV4-1 with TRBJ2-5; D possibly corresponds to TRBD1 (6 bases). With 1 base removed from V and 2 bases from J, the gap between germline ends came to 11 bases. The CDR3 runs to 15 residues. Germline V gene sequence: CDR1 MGHRA, CDR2 YSYEKL. The chain's CDR3 is CASSQVGTSQETQYF. The CDR3 DNA is TGCGCCAGCAGCCAAGTAGGGACATCGCAAGAGACCCAGTACTTC.

The chain has TRBV5-5 and TRBJ2-2, with TRBD1 matching over 9 bases. CDR3 length: 15 residues. From germline, CDR1 is SGHKS and CDR2 YYEKEE (reference sequence). The V segment lost 1 base and the J segment 6 bases; nucleotides outside the gene matches: 4. CDR3 bases: TGTGCCAGCAGCTTGTGGGGACAGGGATCCGGGGAGCTGTTTTTT. It is translated as CASSLWGQGSGELFF.

The rearrangement uses TRBV28 and TRBJ1-2, with 9 nucleotides matching TRBD1. This CDR3 region has 13 residues. The germline V gene encodes CDR1 MDHEN and CDR2 SYDVKM. The V and J ends lost 7 bases and 6 bases, in that order; junction bases with no gene match: 6. The CDR3 is CASMTGQGNGYTF. The CDR3 bases are TGTGCCAGCATGACTGGACAGGGGAATGGCTACACCTTC.

The J gene is TRBJ2-7, the V gene TRBV11-2, with 8 positions matching TRBD2. The germline gives CDR1 SGHAT, CDR2 FQNNGV. The CDR3 loop spans 15 amino acids. V shed 4 bases and J 0 bases; nucleotides not matched to a gene: 5. CDR3 region: CASSSTSVASYEQYF. The CDR3 region has the DNA TGTGCCAGCAGCTCGACTAGCGTTGCCTCCTACGAGCAGTACTTC.

This sequence joins TRBV30 and TRBJ1-5; D is possibly TRBD1 (6 bases). The CDR3 runs 14 residues. V dropped 4 bases and J dropped 0 bases, with 10 bases sitting between them. Germline CDR1 is GTSNPN and CDR2 is SVGIG (reference sequence). CDR3 in amino acids: CAWTTGFSNQPQHF. The CDR3 DNA reads TGTGCCTGGACCACAGGGTTTAGCAATCAGCCCCAGCATTTT. The full variable domain, in which reference TRBV30 and TRBJ1-5 provide the parts outside the CDR3, is SQTIHQWPATLVQPVGSPLSLECTVEGTSNPNLYWYRQAAGRGLQLLFYSVGIGQISSEVPQNLSASRPQDRQFILSSKKLLLSDSGFYLCAWTTGFSNQPQHFGDGTRLSIL.

V and J are TRBV6-6 and TRBJ2-7, with D tentatively TRBD1 (7 bases). Trimming removed 10 bases at V and 0 bases at J, with 13 bases between. Germline CDR1 is MNHNY and CDR2 is SVGAGI (reference sequence). This CDR3 region has 13 residues. The CDR3 loop reads CATSGDSSYEQYF. CDR3 DNA: TGTGCCACCTCGGGGGACAGCTCCTACGAGCAGTACTTC.

The rearrangement uses TRBV6-1 and TRBJ2-7; tentative D call: TRBD1 (6 bases). The germline V gene has CDR1 MNHNS and CDR2 SASEGT. Trimming left V 6 bases short and J 3 bases short, with 9 bases between. The CDR3 totals 12 residues. Here the CDR3 DNA reads TGTGCCAGCAGACAGGGCCTCTACGAGCAGTACTTC. It codes for CASRQGLYEQYF.

This clone is deemed medium-sized by its frequency. This sequence joins TRBV10-2 and TRBJ1-1; possible D gene TRBD1, 5 bases. The germline gives CDR1 WSHSY, CDR2 SAAADI. The CDR3 contains 13 residues. Deletions cut 4 bases from V and 0 bases from J, with 6 bases between. The CDR3 sequence is CASSGQMNTEAFF. The CDR3 region has the DNA TGCGCCAGCAGTGGACAGATGAACACTGAAGCTTTCTTT.

The chain has TRBV10-1 and TRBJ2-1, with D possibly TRBD2 on 5 matching bases. Germline V gene data show CDR1 as WNHNN and CDR2 as SYGVQD (reference sequence). Trimming took off 8 bases at V and 7 bases at J, with 9 bases between the two ends. This CDR3 has 11 residues. The CDR3 nucleotides read TGCGCCAGCGGACTTGCAAATGAGCAGTTCTTC. Translated: CASGLANEQFF.